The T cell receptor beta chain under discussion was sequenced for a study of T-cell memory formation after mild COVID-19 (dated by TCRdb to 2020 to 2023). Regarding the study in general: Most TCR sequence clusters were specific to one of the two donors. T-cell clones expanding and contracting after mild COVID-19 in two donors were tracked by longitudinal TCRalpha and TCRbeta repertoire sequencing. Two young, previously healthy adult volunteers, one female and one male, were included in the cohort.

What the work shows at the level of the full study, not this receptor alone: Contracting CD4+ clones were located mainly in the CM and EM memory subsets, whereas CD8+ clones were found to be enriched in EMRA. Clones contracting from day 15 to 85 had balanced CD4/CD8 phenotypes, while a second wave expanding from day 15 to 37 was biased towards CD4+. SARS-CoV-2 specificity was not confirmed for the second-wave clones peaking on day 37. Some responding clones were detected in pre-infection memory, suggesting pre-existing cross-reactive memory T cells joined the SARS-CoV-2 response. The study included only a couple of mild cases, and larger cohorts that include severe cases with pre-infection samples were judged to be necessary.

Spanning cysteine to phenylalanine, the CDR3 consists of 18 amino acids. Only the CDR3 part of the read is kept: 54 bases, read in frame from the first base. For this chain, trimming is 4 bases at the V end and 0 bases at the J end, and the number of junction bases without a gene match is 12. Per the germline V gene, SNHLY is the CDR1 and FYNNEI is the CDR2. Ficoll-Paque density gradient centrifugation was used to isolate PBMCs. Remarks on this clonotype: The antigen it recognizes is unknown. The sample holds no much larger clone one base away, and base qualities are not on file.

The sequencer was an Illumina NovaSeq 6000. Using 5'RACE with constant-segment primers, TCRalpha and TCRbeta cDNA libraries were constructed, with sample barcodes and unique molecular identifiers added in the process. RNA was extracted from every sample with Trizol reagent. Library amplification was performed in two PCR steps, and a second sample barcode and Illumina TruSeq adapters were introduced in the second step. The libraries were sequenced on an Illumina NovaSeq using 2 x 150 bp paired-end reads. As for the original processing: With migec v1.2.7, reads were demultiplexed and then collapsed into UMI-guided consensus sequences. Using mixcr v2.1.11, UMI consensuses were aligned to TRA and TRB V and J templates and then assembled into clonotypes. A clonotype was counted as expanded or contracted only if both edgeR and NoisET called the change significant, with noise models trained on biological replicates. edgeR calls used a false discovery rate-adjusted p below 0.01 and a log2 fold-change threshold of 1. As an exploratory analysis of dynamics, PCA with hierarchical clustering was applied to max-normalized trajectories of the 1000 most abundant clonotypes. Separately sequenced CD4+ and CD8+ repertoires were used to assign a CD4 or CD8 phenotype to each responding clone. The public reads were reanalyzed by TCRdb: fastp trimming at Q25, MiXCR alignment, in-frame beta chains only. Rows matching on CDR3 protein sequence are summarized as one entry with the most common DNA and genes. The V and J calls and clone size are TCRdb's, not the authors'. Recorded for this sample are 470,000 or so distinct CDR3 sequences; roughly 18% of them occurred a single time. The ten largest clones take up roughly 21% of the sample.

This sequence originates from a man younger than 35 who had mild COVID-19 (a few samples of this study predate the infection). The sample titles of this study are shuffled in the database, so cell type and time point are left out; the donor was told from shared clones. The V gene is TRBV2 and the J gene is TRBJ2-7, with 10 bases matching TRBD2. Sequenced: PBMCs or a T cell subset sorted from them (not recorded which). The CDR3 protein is CASSAPLLAGVSSYEQYF. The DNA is TGTGCCAGCAGTGCCCCCCTCCTAGCGGGGGTGAGCTCCTACGAGCAGTACTTC.